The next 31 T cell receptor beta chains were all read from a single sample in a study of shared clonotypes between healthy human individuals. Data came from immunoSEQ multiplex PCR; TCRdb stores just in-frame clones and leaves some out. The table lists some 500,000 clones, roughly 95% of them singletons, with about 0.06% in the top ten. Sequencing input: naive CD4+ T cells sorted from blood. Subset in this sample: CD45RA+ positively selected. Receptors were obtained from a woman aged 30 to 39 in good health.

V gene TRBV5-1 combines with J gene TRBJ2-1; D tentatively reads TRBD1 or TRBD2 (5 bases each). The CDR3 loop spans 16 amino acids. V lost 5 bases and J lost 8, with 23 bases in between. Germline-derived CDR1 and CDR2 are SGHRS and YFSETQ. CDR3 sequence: CASRSGPAEGRDEQFF. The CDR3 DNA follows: TGCGCCAGCAGATCGGGCCCCGCCGAGGGACGCGATGAGCAGTTCTTC.

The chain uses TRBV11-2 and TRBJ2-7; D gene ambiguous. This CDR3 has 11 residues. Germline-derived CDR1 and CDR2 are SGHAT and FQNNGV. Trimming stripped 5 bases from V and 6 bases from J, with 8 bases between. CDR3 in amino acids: CASSPGAEQYF. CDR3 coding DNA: TGTGCCAGCAGCCCCGGAGCCGAGCAGTACTTC.

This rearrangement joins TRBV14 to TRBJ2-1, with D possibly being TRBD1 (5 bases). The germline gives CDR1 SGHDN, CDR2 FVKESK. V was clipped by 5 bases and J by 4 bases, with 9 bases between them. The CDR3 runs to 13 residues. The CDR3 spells CASSTRQYNEQFF. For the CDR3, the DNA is TGTGCCAGCAGCACCCGACAGTACAATGAGCAGTTCTTC.

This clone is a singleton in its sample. CDR3 region: CAAGSTGSTEAFF. In DNA, the CDR3 is TGTGCCGCGGGGAGTACAGGGAGCACTGAAGCTTTCTTT. The V call is TRBV6-1, the J call TRBJ1-1; D is possibly TRBD1 (6 bases). CDR1 and CDR2 (germline): MNHNS, SASEGT. The CDR3 length is 13 residues. V was trimmed by 11 bases and J by 4 bases, leaving 17 bases between them.

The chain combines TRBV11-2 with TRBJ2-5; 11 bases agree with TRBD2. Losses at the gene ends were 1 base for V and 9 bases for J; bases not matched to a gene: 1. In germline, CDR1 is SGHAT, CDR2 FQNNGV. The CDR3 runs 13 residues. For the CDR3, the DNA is TGTGCCAGCAGCTTAGTAGCGGGAGGGGCCCAGTACTTC. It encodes CASSLVAGGAQYF.

CDR3 residues: CASSRGQGYEQYF. CDR3 DNA sequence: TGTGCCAGCAGCCGGGGACAGGGCTACGAGCAGTACTTC. V and J are TRBV27 and TRBJ2-7; TRBD1 agrees at 9 bases. Trimming removed 6 bases from V and 3 bases from J; junction bases left unmatched: 3. CDR1 is MNHEY, CDR2 SMNVEV, per germline (reference sequence). The CDR3 is made up of 13 amino acids.

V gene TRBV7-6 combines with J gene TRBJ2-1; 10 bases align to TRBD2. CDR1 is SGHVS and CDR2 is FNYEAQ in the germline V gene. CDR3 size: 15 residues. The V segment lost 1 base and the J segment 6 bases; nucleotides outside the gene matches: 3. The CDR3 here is CASSLDWTSGNEQFF. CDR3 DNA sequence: TGTGCCAGCAGCTTAGATTGGACTAGCGGCAATGAGCAGTTCTTC.

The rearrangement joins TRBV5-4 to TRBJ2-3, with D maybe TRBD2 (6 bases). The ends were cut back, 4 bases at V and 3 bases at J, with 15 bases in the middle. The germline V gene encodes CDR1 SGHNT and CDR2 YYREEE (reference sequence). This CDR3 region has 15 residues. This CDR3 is CASSRPEGRTDTQYF. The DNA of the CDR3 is TGTGCCAGCAGCCGCCCGGAGGGAAGGACAGATACGCAGTATTTT.

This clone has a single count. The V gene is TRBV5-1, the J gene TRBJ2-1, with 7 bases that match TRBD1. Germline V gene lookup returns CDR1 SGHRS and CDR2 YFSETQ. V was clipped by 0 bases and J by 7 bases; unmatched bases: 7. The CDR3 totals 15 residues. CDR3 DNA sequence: TGCGCCAGCAGCTTGGGGGACAGTGGGGGAAATGAGCAGTTCTTC. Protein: CASSLGDSGGNEQFF.

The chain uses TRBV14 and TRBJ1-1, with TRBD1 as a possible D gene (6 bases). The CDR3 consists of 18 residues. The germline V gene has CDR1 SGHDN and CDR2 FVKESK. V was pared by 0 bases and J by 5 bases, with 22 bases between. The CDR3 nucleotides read TGTGCCAGCAGCCAAGATTATGGTTTAGGGGGGCTTGTAACTGAAGCTTTCTTT. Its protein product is CASSQDYGLGGLVTEAFF.

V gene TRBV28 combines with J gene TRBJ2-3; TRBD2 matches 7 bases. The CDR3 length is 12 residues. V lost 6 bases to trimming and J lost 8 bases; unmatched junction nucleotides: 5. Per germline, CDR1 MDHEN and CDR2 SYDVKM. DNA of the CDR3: TGTGCCAGCAGGTTTCCGGGGGGTACGCAGTATTTT. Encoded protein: CASRFPGGTQYF.

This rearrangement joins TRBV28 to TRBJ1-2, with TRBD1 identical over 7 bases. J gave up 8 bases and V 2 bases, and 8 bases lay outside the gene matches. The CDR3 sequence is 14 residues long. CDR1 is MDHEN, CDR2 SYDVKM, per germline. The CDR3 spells CASSLQKTGSGYTF. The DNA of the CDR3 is TGTGCCAGCAGTTTACAGAAGACAGGGTCCGGCTACACCTTC.

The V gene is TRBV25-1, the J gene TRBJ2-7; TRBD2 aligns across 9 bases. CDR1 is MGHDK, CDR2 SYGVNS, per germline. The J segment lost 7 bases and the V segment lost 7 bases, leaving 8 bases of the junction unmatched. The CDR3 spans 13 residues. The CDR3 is CASTGREGREQYF. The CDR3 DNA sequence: TGTGCCAGCACGGGGCGGGAGGGGAGGGAGCAGTACTTC.

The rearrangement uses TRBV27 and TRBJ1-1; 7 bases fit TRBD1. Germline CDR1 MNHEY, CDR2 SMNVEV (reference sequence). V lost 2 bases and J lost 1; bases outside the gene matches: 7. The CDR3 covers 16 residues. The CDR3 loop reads CASSLNRDRRNTEAFF. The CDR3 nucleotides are TGTGCCAGCAGTTTAAATAGGGACAGAAGGAACACTGAAGCTTTCTTT.

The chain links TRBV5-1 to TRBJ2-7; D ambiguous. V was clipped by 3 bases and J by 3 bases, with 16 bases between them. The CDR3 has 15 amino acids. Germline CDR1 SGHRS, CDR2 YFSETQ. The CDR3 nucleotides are TGCGCCAGCAGCTCCTCAGGACGGGCCGTCTACGAGCAGTACTTC. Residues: CASSSSGRAVYEQYF.

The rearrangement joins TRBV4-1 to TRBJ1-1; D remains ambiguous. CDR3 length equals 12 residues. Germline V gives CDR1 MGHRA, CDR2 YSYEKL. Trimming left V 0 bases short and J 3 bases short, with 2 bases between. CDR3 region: CASSQDYTEAFF. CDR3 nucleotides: TGCGCCAGCAGCCAAGATTACACTGAAGCTTTCTTT.

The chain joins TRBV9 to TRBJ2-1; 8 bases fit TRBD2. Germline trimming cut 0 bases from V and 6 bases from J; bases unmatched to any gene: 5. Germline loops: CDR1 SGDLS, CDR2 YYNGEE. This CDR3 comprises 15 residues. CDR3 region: CASSVGSGLGNEQFF. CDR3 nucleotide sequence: TGTGCCAGCAGCGTAGGATCGGGACTAGGCAATGAGCAGTTCTTC.

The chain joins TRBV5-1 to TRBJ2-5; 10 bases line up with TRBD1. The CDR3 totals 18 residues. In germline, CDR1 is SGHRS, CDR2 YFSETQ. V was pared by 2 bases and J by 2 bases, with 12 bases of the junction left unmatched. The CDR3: CASSFNLPGQGMQETQYF. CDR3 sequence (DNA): TGCGCCAGCAGCTTCAACTTGCCGGGACAGGGGATGCAAGAGACCCAGTACTTC.

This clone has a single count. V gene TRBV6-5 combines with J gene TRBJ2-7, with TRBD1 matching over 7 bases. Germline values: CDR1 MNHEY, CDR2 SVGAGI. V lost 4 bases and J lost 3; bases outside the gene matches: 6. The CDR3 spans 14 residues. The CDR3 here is CASSSPGQSYEQYF. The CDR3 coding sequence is TGTGCCAGCAGTTCTCCGGGACAGAGCTACGAGCAGTACTTC.

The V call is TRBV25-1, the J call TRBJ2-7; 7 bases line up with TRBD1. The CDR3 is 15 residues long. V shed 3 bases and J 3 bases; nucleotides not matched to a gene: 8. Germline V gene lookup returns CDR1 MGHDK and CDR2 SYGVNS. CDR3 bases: TGTGCCAGCAGTGACTCGACAGGGATACACTACGAGCAGTACTTC. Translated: CASSDSTGIHYEQYF.

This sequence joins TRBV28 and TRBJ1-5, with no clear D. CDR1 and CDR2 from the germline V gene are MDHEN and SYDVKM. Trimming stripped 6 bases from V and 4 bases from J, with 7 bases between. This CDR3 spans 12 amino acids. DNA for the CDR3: TGTGCCAGCAGCCATCAGAATCAGCCCCAGCATTTT. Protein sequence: CASSHQNQPQHF.

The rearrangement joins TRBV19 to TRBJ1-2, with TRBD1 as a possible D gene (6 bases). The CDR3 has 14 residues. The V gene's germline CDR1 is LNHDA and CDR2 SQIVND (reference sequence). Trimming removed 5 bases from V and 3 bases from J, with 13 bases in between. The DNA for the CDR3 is TGTGCCAGTAGTTTTGGGGGGCATGACTATGGCTACACCTTC. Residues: CASSFGGHDYGYTF.

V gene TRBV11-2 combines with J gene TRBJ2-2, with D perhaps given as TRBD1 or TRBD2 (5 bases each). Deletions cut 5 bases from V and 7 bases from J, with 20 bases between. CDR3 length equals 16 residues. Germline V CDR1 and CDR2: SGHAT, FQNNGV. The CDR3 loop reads CASSPRRGQLGGELFF. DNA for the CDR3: TGTGCCAGCAGCCCAAGACGGGGCCAATTAGGCGGGGAGCTGTTTTTT.

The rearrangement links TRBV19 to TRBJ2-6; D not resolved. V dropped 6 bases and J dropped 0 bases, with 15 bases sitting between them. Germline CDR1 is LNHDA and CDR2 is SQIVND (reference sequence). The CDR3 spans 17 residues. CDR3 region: CASRNARRGSGANVLTF. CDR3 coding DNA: TGTGCCAGTAGGAATGCCCGTCGAGGCTCTGGGGCCAACGTCCTGACTTTC.

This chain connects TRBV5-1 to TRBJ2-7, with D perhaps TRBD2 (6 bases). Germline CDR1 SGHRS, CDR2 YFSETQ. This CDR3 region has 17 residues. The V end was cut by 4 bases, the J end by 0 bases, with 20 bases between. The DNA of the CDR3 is TGCGCCAGCAGCCGAGTTGGCGGAGGGACTCCCTCCTACGAGCAGTACTTC. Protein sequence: CASSRVGGGTPSYEQYF.

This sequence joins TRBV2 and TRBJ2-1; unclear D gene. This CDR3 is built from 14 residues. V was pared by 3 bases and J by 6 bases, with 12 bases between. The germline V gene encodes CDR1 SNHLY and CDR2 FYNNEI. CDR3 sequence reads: CASSDRQKGNEQFF. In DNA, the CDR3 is TGTGCCAGCAGTGACAGGCAGAAGGGCAATGAGCAGTTCTTC.

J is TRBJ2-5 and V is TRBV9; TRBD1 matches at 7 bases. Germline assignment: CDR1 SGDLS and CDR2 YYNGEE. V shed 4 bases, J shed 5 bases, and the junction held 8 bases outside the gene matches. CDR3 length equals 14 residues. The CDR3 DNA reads TGTGCCAGCAGCAACCGACAGGGCGGGGAGACCCAGTACTTC. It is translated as CASSNRQGGETQYF.

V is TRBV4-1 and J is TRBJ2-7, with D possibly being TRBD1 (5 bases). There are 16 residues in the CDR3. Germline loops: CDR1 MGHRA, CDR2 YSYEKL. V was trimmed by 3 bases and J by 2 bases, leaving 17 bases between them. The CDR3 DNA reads TGCGCCAGCAGCCATTACACAGGTGCCGCTCCCTACGAGCAGTACTTC. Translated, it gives CASSHYTGAAPYEQYF.

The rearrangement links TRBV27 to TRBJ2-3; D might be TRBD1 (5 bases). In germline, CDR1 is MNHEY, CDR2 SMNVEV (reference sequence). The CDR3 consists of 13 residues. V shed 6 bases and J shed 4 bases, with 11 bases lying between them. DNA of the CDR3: TGTGCCAGCAGACGGACAAGGGCAGATACGCAGTATTTT. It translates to CASRRTRADTQYF.

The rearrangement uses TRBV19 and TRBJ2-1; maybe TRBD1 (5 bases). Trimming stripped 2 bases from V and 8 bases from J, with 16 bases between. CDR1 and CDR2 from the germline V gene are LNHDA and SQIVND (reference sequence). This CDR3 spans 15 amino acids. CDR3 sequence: CASSIRPTVRDEQFF. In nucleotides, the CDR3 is TGTGCCAGTAGTATACGGCCGACAGTTCGCGATGAGCAGTTCTTC.

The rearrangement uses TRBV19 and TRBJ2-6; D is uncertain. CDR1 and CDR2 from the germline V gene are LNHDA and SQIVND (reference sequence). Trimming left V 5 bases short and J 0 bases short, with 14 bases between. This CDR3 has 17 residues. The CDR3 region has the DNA TGTGCCAGTAGTGGAACTACTGAGTTCTCTGGGGCCAACGTCCTGACTTTC. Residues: CASSGTTEFSGANVLTF.